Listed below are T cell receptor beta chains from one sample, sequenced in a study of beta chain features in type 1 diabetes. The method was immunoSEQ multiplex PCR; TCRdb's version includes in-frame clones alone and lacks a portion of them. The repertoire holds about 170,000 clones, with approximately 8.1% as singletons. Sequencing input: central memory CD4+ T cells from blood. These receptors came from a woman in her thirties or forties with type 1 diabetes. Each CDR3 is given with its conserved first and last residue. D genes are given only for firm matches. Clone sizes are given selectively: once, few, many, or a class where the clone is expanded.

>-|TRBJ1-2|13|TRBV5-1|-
CASSLSSNYGYTF
TGCGCCAGCAGCTTGAGCTCTAACTATGGCTACACCTTC
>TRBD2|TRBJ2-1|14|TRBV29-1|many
CSARGASGHNEQFF
TGCAGTGCGAGAGGGGCTAGCGGGCATAATGAGCAGTTCTTC
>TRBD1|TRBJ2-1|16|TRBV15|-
CATSRDRQGARNEQFF
TGTGCCACCAGCAGAGATCGCCAGGGGGCGAGGAATGAGCAGTTCTTC
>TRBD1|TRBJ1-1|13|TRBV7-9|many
CASSPRGDTEAFF
TGTGCCAGCAGCCCCAGGGGGGACACTGAAGCTTTCTTT
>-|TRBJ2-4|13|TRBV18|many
CASSPDSQNIQYF
TGTGCCAGCTCACCCGACTCCCAAAACATTCAGTACTTC
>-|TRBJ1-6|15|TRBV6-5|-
CASRPNDRYNSPLHF
TGTGCCAGCAGACCGAACGACAGATATAATTCACCCCTCCACTTT
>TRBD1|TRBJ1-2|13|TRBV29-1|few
CSVEETGNHGYTF
TGCAGCGTTGAAGAGACAGGGAACCATGGCTACACCTTC
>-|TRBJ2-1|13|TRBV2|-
CASSILPYNEQFF
TGTGCCAGCAGTATACTACCCTACAATGAGCAGTTCTTC
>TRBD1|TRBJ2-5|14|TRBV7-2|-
CASSLQGQGETQYF
TGTGCCAGCAGCCTACAGGGACAGGGAGAGACCCAGTACTTC
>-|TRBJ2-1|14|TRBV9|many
CASSATSTYNEQFF
TGTGCCAGCAGCGCGACTTCCACCTACAATGAGCAGTTCTTC
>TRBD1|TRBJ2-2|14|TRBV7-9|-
CASRSGTEGGELFF
TGTGCCAGCAGATCCGGGACAGAGGGCGGGGAGCTGTTTTTT
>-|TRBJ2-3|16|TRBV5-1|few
CASSLAYSPPTDTQYF
TGCGCCAGCAGCTTGGCCTACTCACCACCCACAGATACGCAGTATTTT
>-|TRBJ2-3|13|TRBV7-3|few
CASSLSGSDTQYF
TGTGCCAGCAGCTTATCAGGTTCGGATACGCAGTATTTT
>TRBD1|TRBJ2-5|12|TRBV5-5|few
CAAGKDRETQYF
TGTGCCGCCGGGAAGGACAGGGAGACCCAGTACTTC
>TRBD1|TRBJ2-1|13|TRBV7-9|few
CASIQGAYNEQFF
TGTGCCAGCATCCAGGGGGCTTACAATGAGCAGTTCTTC
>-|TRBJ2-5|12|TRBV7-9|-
CASSASGETQYF
TGTGCCAGCAGCGCCTCCGGAGAGACCCAGTACTTC
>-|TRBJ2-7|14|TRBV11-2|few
CASSLGGFGNEQYF
TGTGCCAGCAGCTTAGGGGGCTTTGGAAACGAGCAGTACTTC
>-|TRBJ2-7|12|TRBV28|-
CASSLRSGREYF
TGTGCCAGCAGTTTAAGGTCGGGGAGAGAGTACTTC
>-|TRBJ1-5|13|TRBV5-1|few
CASSLELDQPQHF
TGCGCCAGCAGCTTGGAGCTCGATCAGCCCCAGCATTTT
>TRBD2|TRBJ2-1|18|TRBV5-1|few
CASSSSGGARSSYNEQFF
TGCGCCAGCAGCTCAAGCGGGGGCGCCCGGAGCTCCTACAATGAGCAGTTCTTC
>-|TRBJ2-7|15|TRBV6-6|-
CASSLRQGGSYEQYF
TGTGCCAGCAGCCTCCGACAAGGTGGCTCCTACGAGCAGTACTTC
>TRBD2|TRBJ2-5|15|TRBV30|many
CAWSATSGRIETQYF
TGTGCCTGGAGTGCGACTAGCGGGAGGATCGAGACCCAGTACTTC
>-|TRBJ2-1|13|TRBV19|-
CAISESSYNEQFF
TGTGCCATCTCCGAGAGCTCCTACAATGAGCAGTTCTTC
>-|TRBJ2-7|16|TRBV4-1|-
CASSQGGGTRPYEQYF
TGCGCCAGCAGCCAAGGTGGTGGGACAAGACCCTACGAGCAGTACTTC
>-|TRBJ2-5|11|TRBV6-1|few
CASSTGRSQYF
TGTGCCAGCAGTACCGGTCGGTCCCAGTACTTC
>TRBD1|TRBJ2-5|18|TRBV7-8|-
CASSLVSPLQGAGETQYF
TGTGCCAGCAGCTTAGTTTCCCCCTTACAGGGGGCAGGGGAGACCCAGTACTTC
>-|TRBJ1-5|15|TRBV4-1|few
CASSQAGGPSQPQHF
TGCGCCAGCAGCCAAGCGGGGGGGCCGAGTCAGCCCCAGCATTTT
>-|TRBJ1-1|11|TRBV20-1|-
CSAAENTEAFF
TGCAGTGCGGCGGAGAACACTGAAGCTTTCTTT
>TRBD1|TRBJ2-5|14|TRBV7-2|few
CASSLDRGKETQYF
TGTGCCAGCAGCTTGGACAGGGGGAAAGAGACCCAGTACTTC
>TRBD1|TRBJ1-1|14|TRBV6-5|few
CASSLRDRNTEAFF
TGTGCCAGCAGTCTGCGGGACAGGAACACTGAAGCTTTCTTT
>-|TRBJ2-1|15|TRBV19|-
CASSIRLAFYNEQFF
TGTGCCAGTAGTATCCGACTGGCTTTTTACAATGAGCAGTTCTTC
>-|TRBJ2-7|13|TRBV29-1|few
CSAARGNRDEQYF
TGCAGCGCTGCGAGGGGGAATCGGGACGAGCAGTACTTC
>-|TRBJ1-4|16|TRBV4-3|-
CASSQDYGGRREKLFF
TGCGCCAGCAGCCAAGATTACGGGGGAAGGCGTGAAAAACTGTTTTTT
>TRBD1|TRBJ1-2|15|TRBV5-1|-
CASSLTTGANYGYTF
TGCGCCAGCAGCTTGACGACAGGGGCTAACTATGGCTACACCTTC
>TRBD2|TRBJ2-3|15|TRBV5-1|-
CASSLAGSLTDTQYF
TGCGCCAGCAGTCTAGCGGGATCGTTGACAGATACGCAGTATTTT
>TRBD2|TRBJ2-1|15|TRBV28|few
CASSRLLAGVNEQFF
TGTGCCAGCAGCCGACTACTAGCGGGAGTGAATGAGCAGTTCTTC
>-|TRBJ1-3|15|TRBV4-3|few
CASSQDLGSGNTIYF
TGCGCCAGCAGCCAAGATCTAGGCTCTGGAAACACCATATATTTT
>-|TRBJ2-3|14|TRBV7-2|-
CASSLGGGRDTQYF
TGTGCCAGCAGCTTAGGGGGGGGCCGGGATACGCAGTATTTT
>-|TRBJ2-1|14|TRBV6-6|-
CASRPPGLYNEQFF
TGTGCCAGCAGGCCTCCGGGACTCTACAATGAGCAGTTCTTC
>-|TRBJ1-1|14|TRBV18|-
CASSEGVENTEAFF
TGTGCCAGCTCGGAAGGGGTAGAGAACACTGAAGCTTTCTTT
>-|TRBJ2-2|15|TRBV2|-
CASSERAGNTGELFF
TGTGCCAGCAGTGAAAGGGCGGGTAACACCGGGGAGCTGTTTTTT
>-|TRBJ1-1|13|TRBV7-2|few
CASSPTRDTEAFF
TGTGCCAGCAGCCCCACCCGAGACACTGAAGCTTTCTTT
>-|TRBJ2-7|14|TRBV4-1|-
CASSQGTGTYEQYF
TGCGCCAGCAGCCAAGGAACGGGGACCTACGAGCAGTACTTC
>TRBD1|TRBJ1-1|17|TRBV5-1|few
CASSLGRDSNMNTEAFF
TGCGCCAGCAGCTTGGGCCGGGACAGTAACATGAACACTGAAGCTTTCTTT
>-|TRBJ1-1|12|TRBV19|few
CATHLRGSEAFF
TGTGCCACCCACCTTAGGGGCTCTGAAGCTTTCTTT
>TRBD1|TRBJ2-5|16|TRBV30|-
CAWSRGRTGYQETQYF
TGTGCCTGGAGTAGGGGGAGGACAGGGTACCAAGAGACCCAGTACTTC
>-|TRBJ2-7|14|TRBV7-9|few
CASSLGQEVYEQYF
TGTGCCAGCAGCTTAGGACAGGAGGTTTACGAGCAGTACTTC
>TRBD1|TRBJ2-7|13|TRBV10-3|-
CALAGTGGGEQYF
TGTGCCTTGGCCGGGACAGGGGGAGGCGAGCAGTACTTC
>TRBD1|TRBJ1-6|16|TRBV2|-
CASRVQRQGFGSPLHF
TGTGCCAGCAGGGTTCAGAGACAGGGGTTCGGTTCACCCCTCCACTTT
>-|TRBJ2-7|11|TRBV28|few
CASTRSYEQYF
TGTGCCAGCACCCGTTCCTACGAGCAGTACTTC
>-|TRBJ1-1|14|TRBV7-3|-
CASSLVALDTEAFF
TGTGCCAGCAGCTTAGTTGCTTTAGACACTGAAGCTTTCTTT
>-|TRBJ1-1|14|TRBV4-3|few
CASSQAPARGRAFF
TGCGCCAGCAGCCAAGCCCCCGCGCGAGGTAGGGCTTTCTTT